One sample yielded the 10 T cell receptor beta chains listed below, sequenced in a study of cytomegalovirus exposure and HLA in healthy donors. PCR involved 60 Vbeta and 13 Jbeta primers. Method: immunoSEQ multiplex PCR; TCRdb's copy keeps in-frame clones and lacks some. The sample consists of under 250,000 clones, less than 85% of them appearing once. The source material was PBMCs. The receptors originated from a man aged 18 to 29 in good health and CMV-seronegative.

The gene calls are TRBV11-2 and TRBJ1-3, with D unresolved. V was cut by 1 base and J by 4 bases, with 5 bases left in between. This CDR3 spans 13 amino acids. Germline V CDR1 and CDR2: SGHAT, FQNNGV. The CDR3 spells CASSLGGGNTIYF. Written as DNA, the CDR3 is TGTGCCAGCAGCTTAGGCGGGGGAAACACCATATATTTT.

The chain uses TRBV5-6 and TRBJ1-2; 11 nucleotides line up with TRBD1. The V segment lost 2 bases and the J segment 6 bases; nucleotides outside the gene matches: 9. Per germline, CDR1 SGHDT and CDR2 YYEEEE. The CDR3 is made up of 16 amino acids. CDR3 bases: TGTGCCAGCAGCTTCCGGGACAGGGGGTCTGCTGATGGCTACACCTTC. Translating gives CASSFRDRGSADGYTF. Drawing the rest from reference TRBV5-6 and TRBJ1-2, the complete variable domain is DAGVTQSPTHLIKTRGQQVTLRCSPKSGHDTVSWYQQALGQGPQFIFQYYEEEERQRGNFPDRFSGHQFPNYSSELNVNALLLGDSALYLCASSFRDRGSADGYTFGSGTRLTVV.

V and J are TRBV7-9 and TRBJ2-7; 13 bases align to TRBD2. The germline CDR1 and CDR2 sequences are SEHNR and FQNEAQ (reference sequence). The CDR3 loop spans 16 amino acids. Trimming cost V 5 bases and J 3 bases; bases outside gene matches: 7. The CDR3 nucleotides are TGTGCCAGCAGCCCCACAGGACTAGCGGGAGACTACGAGCAGTACTTC. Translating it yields CASSPTGLAGDYEQYF.

CDR3 coding DNA: TGTGCCAGCAGCTTAGGGGGAGGAGGGAGGCGCAATCAGCCCCAGCATTTT. Protein sequence: CASSLGGGGRRNQPQHF. This chain links TRBV7-9 with TRBJ1-5; D remains ambiguous. The V gene lost 1 base and the J gene lost 2 bases, with 15 bases spanning the gap. CDR3 length: 17 residues. Per germline, CDR1 SEHNR and CDR2 FQNEAQ (reference sequence).

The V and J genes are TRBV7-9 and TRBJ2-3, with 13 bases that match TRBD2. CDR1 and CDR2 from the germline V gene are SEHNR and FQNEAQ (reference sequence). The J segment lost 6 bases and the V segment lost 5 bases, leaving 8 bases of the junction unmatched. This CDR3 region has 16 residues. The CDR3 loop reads CASSRRLAGGLDTQYF. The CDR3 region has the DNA TGTGCCAGCAGCCGGCGACTAGCGGGAGGTCTTGATACGCAGTATTTT.

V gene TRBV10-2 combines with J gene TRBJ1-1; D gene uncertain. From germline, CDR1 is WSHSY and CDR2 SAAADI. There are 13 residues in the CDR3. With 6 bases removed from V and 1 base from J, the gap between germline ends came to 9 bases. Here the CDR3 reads CASRSGGNTEAFF. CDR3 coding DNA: TGCGCCAGCAGATCCGGAGGGAACACTGAAGCTTTCTTT.

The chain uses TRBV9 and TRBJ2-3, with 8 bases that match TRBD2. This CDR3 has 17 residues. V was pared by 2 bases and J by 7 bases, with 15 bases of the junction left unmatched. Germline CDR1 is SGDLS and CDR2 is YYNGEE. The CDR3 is CASSVNLGAGVVNTQYF. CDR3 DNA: TGTGCCAGCAGCGTGAATCTGGGAGCGGGAGTGGTGAATACGCAGTATTTT.

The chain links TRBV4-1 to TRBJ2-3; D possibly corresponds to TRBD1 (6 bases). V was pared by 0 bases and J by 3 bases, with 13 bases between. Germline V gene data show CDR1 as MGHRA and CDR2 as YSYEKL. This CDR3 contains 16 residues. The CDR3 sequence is CASSQDPGDETDTQYF. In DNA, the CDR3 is TGCGCCAGCAGCCAAGATCCAGGGGACGAGACAGATACGCAGTATTTT.

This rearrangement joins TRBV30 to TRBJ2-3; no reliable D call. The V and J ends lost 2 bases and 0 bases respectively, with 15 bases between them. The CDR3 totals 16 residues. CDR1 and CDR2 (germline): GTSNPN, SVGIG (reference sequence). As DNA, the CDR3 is TGTGCCTGGAGTCCCACCTACCCCATGAGCACAGATACGCAGTATTTT. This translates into CAWSPTYPMSTDTQYF.

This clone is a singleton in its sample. The CDR3 sequence is CASSSTGARGEAFF. In DNA, the CDR3 is TGTGCCAGCAGCTCTACAGGGGCCCGGGGTGAAGCTTTCTTT. This chain connects TRBV5-4 to TRBJ1-1; 7 bases align to TRBD1. After removal of 3 bases from V and 7 bases from J, the junction contained 9 bases not matched to a gene. CDR1 is SGHNT and CDR2 is YYREEE in the germline V gene (reference sequence). This CDR3 spans 14 amino acids.